Sequencing of this T cell receptor (beta chain) was carried out in a study of T-cell reconstitution after alpha-beta-depleted transplantation in children. Unique molecular identifiers were incorporated when the TCRbeta library was constructed. TCRdb independently ran MiXCR on the PCR reads; one entry per CDR3 protein. The top ten clones hold 0.79% of a sample with hundreds of thousands of distinct CDR3 sequences, less than 15% of them seen once. The table lists this clonotype with many counts. This CDR3 region has 13 residues. From germline, CDR1 is SEHNR and CDR2 FQNEAQ (reference sequence). V dropped 5 bases and J dropped 13; count of bases not matched to a gene: 10.

This TCR was recovered from a girl between 2 and 10 years old with congenital amegakaryocytic thrombocytopenia, due to receive a stem cell transplant. The chain uses TRBV7-9 and TRBJ2-1, with 8 bases fitting TRBD2. Source: PBMCs, taken before TCRalphabeta/CD19-depleted stem cell transplant. The CDR3 region is CASSDRPGGIQFF. As DNA, the CDR3 is TGTGCCAGCAGCGACCGTCCGGGAGGGATTCAGTTCTTC.